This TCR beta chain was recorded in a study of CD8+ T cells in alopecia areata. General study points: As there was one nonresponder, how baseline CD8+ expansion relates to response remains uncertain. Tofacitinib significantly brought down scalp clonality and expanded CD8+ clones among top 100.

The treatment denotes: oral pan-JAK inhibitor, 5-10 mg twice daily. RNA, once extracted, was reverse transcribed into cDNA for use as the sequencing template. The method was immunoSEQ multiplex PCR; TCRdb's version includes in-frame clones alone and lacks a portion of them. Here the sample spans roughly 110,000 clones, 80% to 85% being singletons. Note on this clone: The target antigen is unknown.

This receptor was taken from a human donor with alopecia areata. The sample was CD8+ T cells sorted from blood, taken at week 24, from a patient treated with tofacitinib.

The CDR3, as DNA: TGCGCCAGCAGCCACCGGGACGACTGGGGAGAGCAGTACTTC. Amino acid sequence: CASSHRDDWGEQYF. V usage is TRBV4-1 and J usage is TRBJ2-7; D assignment may be TRBD1 or TRBD2 (5 bases each). V lost 3 bases to trimming and J lost 7 bases, with 16 bases between them. The CDR3 sequence is 14 residues long. Germline CDR1 and CDR2: MGHRA and YSYEKL.